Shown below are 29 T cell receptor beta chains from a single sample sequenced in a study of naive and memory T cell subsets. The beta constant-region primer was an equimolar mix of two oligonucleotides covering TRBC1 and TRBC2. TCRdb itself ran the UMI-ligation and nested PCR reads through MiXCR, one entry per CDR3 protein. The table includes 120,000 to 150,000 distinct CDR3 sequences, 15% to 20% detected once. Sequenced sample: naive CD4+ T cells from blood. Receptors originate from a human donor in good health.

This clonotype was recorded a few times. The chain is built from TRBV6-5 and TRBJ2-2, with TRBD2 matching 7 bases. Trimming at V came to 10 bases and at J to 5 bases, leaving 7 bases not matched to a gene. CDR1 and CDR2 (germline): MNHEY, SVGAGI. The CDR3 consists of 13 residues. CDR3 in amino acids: CATGRVSTGELFF. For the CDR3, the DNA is TGTGCCACGGGGAGGGTTTCGACCGGGGAGCTGTTTTTT.

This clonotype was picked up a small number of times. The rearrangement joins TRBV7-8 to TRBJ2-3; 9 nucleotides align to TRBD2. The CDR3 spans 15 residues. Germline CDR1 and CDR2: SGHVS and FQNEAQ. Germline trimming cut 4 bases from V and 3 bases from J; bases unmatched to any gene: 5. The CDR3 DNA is TGTGCCAGCAGCTGGGGACTAGCTATGACAGATACGCAGTATTTT. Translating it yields CASSWGLAMTDTQYF.

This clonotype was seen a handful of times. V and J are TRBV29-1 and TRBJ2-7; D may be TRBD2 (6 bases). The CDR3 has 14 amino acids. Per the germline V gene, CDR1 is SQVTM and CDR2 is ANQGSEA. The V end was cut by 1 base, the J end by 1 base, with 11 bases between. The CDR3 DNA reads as TGCAGCGTTGAAGGGGTCGGGGGTTCCTACGAGCAGTACTTC. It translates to CSVEGVGGSYEQYF.

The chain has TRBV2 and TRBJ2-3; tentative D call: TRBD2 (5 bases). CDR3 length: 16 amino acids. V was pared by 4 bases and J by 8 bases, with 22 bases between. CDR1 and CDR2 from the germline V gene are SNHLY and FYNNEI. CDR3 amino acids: CASSVARSSGSRTQYF. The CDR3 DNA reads TGTGCCAGCAGTGTCGCTCGGAGCAGCGGAAGTCGTACGCAGTATTTT.

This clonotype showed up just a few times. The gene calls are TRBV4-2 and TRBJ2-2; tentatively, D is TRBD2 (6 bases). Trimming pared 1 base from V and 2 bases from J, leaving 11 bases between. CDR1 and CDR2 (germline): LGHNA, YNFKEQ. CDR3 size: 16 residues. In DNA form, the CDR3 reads TGTGCCAGCAGCCAAGTCATGGGACTTAACACCGGGGAGCTGTTTTTT. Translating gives CASSQVMGLNTGELFF.

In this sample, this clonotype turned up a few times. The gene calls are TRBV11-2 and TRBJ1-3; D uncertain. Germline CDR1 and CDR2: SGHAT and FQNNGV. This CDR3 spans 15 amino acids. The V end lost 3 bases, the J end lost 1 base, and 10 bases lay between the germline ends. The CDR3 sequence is CASSFQPGSGNTIYF. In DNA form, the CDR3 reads TGTGCCAGCAGCTTCCAGCCCGGGTCTGGAAACACCATATATTTT.

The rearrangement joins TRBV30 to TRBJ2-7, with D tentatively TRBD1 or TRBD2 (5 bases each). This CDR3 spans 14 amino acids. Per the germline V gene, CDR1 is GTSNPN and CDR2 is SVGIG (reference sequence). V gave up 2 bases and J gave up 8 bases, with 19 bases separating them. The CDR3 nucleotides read TGTGCCTGGAGTCCGGGACGATCAGAGATCAAGCAGTACTTC. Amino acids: CAWSPGRSEIKQYF.

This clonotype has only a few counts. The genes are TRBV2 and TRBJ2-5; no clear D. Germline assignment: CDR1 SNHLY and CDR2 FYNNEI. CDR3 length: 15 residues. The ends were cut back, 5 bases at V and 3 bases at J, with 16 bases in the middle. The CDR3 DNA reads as TGTGCCAGCAGTACCCCGAACTTAGAGGAAGAGACCCAGTACTTC. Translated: CASSTPNLEEETQYF.

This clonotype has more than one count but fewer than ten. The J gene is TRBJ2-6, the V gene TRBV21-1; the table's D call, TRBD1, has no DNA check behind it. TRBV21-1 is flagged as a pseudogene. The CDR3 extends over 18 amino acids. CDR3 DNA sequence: TGTGCCAGCAGCAACTTGACCACTGGGGCCTCTGGGGCCAACGTCCTGACTTTC. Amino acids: CASSNLTTGASGANVLTF.

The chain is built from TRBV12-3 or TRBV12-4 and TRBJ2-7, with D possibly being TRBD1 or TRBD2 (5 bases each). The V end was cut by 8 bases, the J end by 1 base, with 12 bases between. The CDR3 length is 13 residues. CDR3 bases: TGTGCCAGCTGTCCGAGGGGATCCTACGAGCAGTACTTC. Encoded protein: CASCPRGSYEQYF.

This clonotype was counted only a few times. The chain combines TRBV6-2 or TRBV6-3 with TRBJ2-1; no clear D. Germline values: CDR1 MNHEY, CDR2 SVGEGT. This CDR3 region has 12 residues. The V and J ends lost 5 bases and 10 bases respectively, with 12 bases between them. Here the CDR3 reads CASSTPGKEQFF. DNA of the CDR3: TGTGCCAGCAGTACCCCTGGCAAAGAGCAGTTCTTC.

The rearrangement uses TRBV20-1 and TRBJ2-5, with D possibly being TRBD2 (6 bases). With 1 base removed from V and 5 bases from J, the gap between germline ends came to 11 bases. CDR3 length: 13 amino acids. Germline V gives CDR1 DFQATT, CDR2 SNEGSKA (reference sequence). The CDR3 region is CSARVGTRETQYF. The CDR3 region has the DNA TGCAGTGCTAGAGTGGGGACTCGGGAGACCCAGTACTTC.

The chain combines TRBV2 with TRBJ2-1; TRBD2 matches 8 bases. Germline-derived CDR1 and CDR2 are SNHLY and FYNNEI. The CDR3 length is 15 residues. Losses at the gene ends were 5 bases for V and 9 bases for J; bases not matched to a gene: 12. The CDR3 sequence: CASSPPGLVVSEQFF. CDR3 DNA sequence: TGTGCCAGCAGTCCTCCGGGACTAGTCGTTTCTGAGCAGTTCTTC.

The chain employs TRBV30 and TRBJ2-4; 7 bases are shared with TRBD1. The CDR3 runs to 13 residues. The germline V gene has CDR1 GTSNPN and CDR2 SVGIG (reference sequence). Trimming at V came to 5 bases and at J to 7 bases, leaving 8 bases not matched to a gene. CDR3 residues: CAWSSGQWNIQYF. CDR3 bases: TGTGCCTGGTCGTCGGGACAGTGGAACATTCAGTACTTC.

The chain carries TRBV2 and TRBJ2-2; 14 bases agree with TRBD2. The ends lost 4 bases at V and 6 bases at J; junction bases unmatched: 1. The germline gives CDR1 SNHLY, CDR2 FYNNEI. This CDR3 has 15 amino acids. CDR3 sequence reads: CASSGGLAGAGELFF. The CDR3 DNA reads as TGTGCCAGCAGTGGGGGACTAGCGGGAGCCGGGGAGCTGTTTTTT.

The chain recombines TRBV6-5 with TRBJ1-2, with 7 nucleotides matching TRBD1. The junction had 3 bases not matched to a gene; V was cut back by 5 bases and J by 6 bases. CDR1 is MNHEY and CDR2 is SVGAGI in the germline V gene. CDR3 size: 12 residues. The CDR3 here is CASSTGADGYTF. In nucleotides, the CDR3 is TGTGCCAGCAGTACAGGGGCAGATGGCTACACCTTC.

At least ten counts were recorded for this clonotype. Here the CDR3 reads CASSADTTYEQYF. In nucleotides, the CDR3 is TGTGCCAGCAGCGCAGACACGACCTACGAGCAGTACTTC. The chain couples TRBV9 to TRBJ2-7; D is unclear. The ends were cut back, 3 bases at V and 2 bases at J, with 9 bases in the middle. Germline CDR1 is SGDLS and CDR2 is YYNGEE. This CDR3 is built from 13 residues.

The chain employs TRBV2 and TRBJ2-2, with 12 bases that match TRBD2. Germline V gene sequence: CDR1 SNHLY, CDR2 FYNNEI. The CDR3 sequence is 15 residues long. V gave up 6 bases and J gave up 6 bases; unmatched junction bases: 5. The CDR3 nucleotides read TGTGCCAGCAGCCGACTAGCGGGAGTTCCCGGGGAGCTGTTTTTT. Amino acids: CASSRLAGVPGELFF.

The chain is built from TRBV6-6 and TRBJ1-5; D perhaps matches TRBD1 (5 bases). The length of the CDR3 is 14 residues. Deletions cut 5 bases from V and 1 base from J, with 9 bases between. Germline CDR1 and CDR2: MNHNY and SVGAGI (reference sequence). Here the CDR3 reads CASSQRQSNQPQHF. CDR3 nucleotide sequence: TGTGCCAGCAGTCAACGACAGAGCAATCAGCCCCAGCATTTT.

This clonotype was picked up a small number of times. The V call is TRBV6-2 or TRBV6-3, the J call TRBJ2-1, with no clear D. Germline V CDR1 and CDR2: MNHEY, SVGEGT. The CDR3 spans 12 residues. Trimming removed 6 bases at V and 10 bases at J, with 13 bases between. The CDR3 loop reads CASSLGRGEQFF. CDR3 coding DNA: TGTGCCAGCAGCCTAGGCCGTGGAGAGCAGTTCTTC.

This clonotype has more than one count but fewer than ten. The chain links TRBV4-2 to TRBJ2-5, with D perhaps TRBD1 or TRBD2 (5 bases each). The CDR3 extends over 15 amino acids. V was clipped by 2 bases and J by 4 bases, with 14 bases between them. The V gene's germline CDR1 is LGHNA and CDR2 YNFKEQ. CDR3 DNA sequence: TGTGCCAGCAGCCAACCCGGGACCTCGGGAGAGACCCAGTACTTC. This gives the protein CASSQPGTSGETQYF.

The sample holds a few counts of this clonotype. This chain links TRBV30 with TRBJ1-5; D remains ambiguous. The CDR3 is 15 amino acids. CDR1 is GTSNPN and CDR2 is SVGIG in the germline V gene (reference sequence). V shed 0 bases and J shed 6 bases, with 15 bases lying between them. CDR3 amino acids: CAWSVSGHGGQPQHF. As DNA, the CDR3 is TGTGCCTGGAGTGTTTCTGGCCATGGAGGTCAGCCCCAGCATTTT. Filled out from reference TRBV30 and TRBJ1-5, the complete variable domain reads SQTIHQWPATLVQPVGSPLSLECTVEGTSNPNLYWYRQAAGRGLQLLFYSVGIGQISSEVPQNLSASRPQDRQFILSSKKLLLSDSGFYLCAWSVSGHGGQPQHFGDGTRLSIL.

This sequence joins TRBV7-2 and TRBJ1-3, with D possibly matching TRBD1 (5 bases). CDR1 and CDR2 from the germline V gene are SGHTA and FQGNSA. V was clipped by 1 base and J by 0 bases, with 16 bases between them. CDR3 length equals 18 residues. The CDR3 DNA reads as TGTGCCAGCAGCTTAGAAGAGCTCCAGGGCTCCTCTGGAAACACCATATATTTT. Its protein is CASSLEELQGSSGNTIYF.

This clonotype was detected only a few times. The CDR3 DNA follows: TGTGCCAGCAGTGTGGTTGGCGGAGTGACCGGGGAGCTGTTTTTT. Its protein is CASSVVGGVTGELFF. The V gene is TRBV2, the J gene TRBJ2-2, with D uncertain. CDR1 is SNHLY, CDR2 FYNNEI, per germline. V shed 4 bases and J shed 5 bases, with 14 bases lying between them. This CDR3 is 15 amino acids long.

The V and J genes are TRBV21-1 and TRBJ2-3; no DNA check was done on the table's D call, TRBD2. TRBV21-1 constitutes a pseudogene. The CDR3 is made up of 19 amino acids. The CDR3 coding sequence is TGTGCCAGCAGCAAAGAAGGATCGACTAGCGGGAGTATCCCAGATACGCAGTATTTT. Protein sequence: CASSKEGSTSGSIPDTQYF.

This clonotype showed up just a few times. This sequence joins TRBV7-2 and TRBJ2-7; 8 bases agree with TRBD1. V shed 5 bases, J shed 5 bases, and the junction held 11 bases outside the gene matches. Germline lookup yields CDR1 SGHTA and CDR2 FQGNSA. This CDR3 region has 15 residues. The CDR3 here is CASSKSRGRNHEQYF. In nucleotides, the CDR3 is TGTGCCAGCAGCAAGAGCAGGGGGCGCAACCACGAGCAGTACTTC.

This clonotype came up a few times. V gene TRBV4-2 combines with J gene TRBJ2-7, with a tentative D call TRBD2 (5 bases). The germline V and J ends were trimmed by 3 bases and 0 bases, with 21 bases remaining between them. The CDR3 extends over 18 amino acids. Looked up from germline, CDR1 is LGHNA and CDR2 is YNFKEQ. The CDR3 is CASSQDQPLSGLSYEQYF. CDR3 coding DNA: TGTGCCAGCAGCCAGGACCAGCCGTTAAGCGGACTCTCCTACGAGCAGTACTTC.

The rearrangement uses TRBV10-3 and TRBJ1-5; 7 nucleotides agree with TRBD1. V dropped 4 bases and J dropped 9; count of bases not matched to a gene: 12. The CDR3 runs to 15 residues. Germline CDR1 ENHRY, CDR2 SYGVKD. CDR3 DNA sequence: TGTGCCATCAGTGCGACGGGACAGCAATCAGGGCCCCAGCATTTT. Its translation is CAISATGQQSGPQHF.

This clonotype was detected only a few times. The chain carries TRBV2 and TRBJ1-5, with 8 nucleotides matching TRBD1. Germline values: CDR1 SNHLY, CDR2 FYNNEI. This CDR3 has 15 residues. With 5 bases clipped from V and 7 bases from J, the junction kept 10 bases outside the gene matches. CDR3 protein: CASSSGGVLLQPQHF. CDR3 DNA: TGTGCCAGCAGTTCAGGGGGCGTACTATTACAGCCCCAGCATTTT.